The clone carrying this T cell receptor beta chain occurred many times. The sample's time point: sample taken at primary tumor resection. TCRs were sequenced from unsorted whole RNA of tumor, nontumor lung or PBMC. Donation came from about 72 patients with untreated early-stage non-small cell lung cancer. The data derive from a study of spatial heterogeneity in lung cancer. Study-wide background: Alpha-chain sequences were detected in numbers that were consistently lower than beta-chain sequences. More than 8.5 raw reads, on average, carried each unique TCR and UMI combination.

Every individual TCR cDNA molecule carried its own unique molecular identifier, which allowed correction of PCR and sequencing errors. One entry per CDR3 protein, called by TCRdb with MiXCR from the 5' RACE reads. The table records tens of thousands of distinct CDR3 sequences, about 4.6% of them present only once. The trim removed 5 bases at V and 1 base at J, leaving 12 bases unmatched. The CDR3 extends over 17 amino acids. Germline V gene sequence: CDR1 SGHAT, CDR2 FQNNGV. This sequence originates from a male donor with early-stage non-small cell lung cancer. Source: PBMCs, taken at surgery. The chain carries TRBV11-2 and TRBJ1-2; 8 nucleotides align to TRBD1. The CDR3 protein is CASSPNLRDRINYGYTF. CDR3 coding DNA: TGTGCCAGCAGCCCCAACCTCCGGGACAGGATTAACTATGGCTACACCTTC.